This paragraph reports one T cell receptor (beta chain). The data stem from a study of blood T cell repertoires in COVID-19. Repertoires were generated with immunoSEQ multiplex PCR, while TCRdb's copy carries only in-frame clones and drops some. Among 350,000 to 400,000 clones, 88% were seen once, and the ten largest hold around 0.97%. The specimen sequenced was PBMCs or T cells enriched from blood (not recorded which). The clonotype originates from a woman younger than 45 with acute COVID-19.

DNA of the CDR3: TGTGCCACCAGTGATGGGACAGCCTCTTCCTACGAGCAGTACTTC. As protein: CATSDGTASSYEQYF. V gene TRBV24-1 combines with J gene TRBJ2-7; 7 bases are shared with TRBD1. The germline V gene encodes CDR1 KGHDR and CDR2 SFDVKD. V trimming: 3 bases; J trimming: 1 base; junction bases outside the gene matches: 5. There are 15 residues in the CDR3.